The 24 T cell receptor beta chains listed next were all sequenced from one sample in a study of T-cell memory formation after mild COVID-19. Each CDR3 protein is one row after TCRdb ran MiXCR on the 5' RACE reads. The sample has approximately 190,000 distinct CDR3 sequences; around 17% are singletons. The sample was PBMCs or a T cell subset sorted from them (not recorded which). Receptor source: an adult woman who had mild COVID-19 (a few samples of this study predate the infection). Cell type and time point are not known.

This clonotype was counted once. The V gene is TRBV6-5, the J gene TRBJ2-3, with 10 bases fitting TRBD1. V lost 6 bases and J lost 4; bases outside the gene matches: 10. This CDR3 has 16 residues. The germline V gene encodes CDR1 MNHEY and CDR2 SVGAGI. CDR3 DNA: TGTGCCAGCAGCCAATTTTCCGGGACAGGGGCAGATACGCAGTATTTT. Its protein product is CASSQFSGTGADTQYF.

The chain combines TRBV6-2 or TRBV6-3 with TRBJ2-1; D is perhaps TRBD2 (5 bases). This CDR3 spans 13 amino acids. Germline CDR1 is MNHEY and CDR2 is SVGEGT. V lost 9 bases, J lost 1 base, and 10 bases lay in between. The CDR3 DNA follows: TGTGCCAGTCGGGAAACGTCCTACAATGAGCAGTTCTTC. This gives the protein CASRETSYNEQFF.

V and J are TRBV12-3 or TRBV12-4 and TRBJ2-1, with 12 bases fitting TRBD2. V lost 6 bases and J lost 8; bases outside the gene matches: 11. The CDR3 totals 16 residues. The CDR3 region is CASRRQGGLAGDEQFF. The CDR3 coding sequence is TGTGCCAGCAGGCGTCAGGGGGGACTAGCGGGCGATGAGCAGTTCTTC.

The J gene is TRBJ2-5, the V gene TRBV7-9; 7 bases agree with TRBD2. Losses at the gene ends were 4 bases for V and 0 bases for J; bases not matched to a gene: 5. The CDR3 is made up of 15 amino acids. The V gene's germline CDR1 is SEHNR and CDR2 FQNEAQ (reference sequence). CDR3 sequence (DNA): TGTGCCAGCAGCTCAGCGGGGAGGTACCAAGAGACCCAGTACTTC. Translated: CASSSAGRYQETQYF.

This clonotype was picked up one time. V gene TRBV7-3 combines with J gene TRBJ2-1; 13 bases fit TRBD2. V trimming: 5 bases; J trimming: 5 bases; junction bases outside the gene matches: 9. The CDR3 is 17 amino acids. CDR1 and CDR2 from the germline V gene are SGHTA and FQGTGA. The CDR3 loop is CASSRAGTSGVDNEQFF. The CDR3 bases are TGTGCCAGCAGCCGCGCCGGGACTAGCGGGGTAGACAATGAGCAGTTCTTC.

Here the CDR3 reads CSARRAPSYEQYF. CDR3 DNA: TGCAGTGCTAGACGAGCCCCCTCCTACGAGCAGTACTTC. The chain carries TRBV20-1 and TRBJ2-7; D uncertain. V lost 2 bases and J 0 bases, leaving 8 bases between the germline ends. This CDR3 spans 13 amino acids. Germline V CDR1 and CDR2: DFQATT, SNEGSKA (reference sequence).

V is TRBV24-1 and J is TRBJ2-7, with no clear D. V shed 9 bases and J shed 8 bases, with 7 bases lying between them. Germline V CDR1 and CDR2: KGHDR, SFDVKD. This CDR3 spans 9 amino acids. CDR3 protein: CATALKQYF. In DNA, the CDR3 is TGTGCCACCGCCCTCAAGCAGTACTTC.

This clonotype was seen more than once but under ten times. The chain joins TRBV7-9 to TRBJ2-6; D gene uncertain. Per the germline V gene, CDR1 is SEHNR and CDR2 is FQNEAQ (reference sequence). Trimming cost V 10 bases and J 5 bases, with 9 bases left between them. The CDR3 loop spans 12 amino acids. The chain's CDR3 is CAIEYRANVLTF. The DNA for the CDR3 is TGTGCCATCGAGTACCGGGCCAACGTCCTGACTTTC.

The chain has TRBV4-3 and TRBJ2-5; the match to TRBD2 covers 12 bases. The V segment lost 4 bases and the J segment 0 bases; nucleotides outside the gene matches: 15. The CDR3 is 20 amino acids. Germline CDR1 is LGHNA and CDR2 is YSLEER. Here the CDR3 DNA reads TGCGCCAGCAGCCCTTCTCCCCCGCTAGCGGGAGGGCTTTACCAAGAGACCCAGTACTTC. Residues: CASSPSPPLAGGLYQETQYF.

The chain couples TRBV12-3 or TRBV12-4 to TRBJ1-2; TRBD1 is a possible D gene (6 bases). V gave up 2 bases and J gave up 1 base, with 8 bases separating them. The CDR3 has 14 residues. In nucleotides, the CDR3 is TGTGCCAGCAGTTTAAGGGGGAGTAACTATGGCTACACCTTC. Its protein is CASSLRGSNYGYTF.

This chain connects TRBV6-1 to TRBJ2-2; the D gene is possibly TRBD2 (6 bases). The CDR3 spans 15 residues. The ends were cut back, 7 bases at V and 5 bases at J, with 17 bases in the middle. Looked up from germline, CDR1 is MNHNS and CDR2 is SASEGT. The CDR3 reads CASTLDAGRTGELFF. In DNA form, the CDR3 reads TGTGCCAGCACATTGGATGCAGGGAGGACCGGGGAGCTGTTTTTT.

As to this clonotype: The conserved phenylalanine or tryptophan normally closing the CDR3 is absent here, so this likely arose from a read error. This chain joins TRBV7-9 and TRBJ2-7; the match to TRBD2 covers 11 bases. The V gene end was trimmed by 3 bases and the J gene end by 3 bases; junction bases not matched to a gene: 10. Germline CDR1 and CDR2: SEHNR and FQNEAQ (reference sequence). The CDR3 consists of 17 residues. CDR3 nucleotides: TGTGCCAGCAGCTTCTCCCAGGGCGGGACTAGCGGCTACGAGCAGTACTTA. This translates into CASSFSQGGTSGYEQYL.

This clonotype is a singleton in its sample. This chain uses TRBV19 with TRBJ2-7; a weak D match, TRBD1 (5 bases). The CDR3 spans 14 residues. Germline lookup yields CDR1 LNHDA and CDR2 SQIVND (reference sequence). The V and J ends lost 5 bases and 3 bases respectively, with 14 bases between them. This chain's CDR3 is CASSPQGANYEQYF. The CDR3 bases are TGTGCCAGTAGTCCGCAAGGGGCGAACTACGAGCAGTACTTC.

The table lists this clonotype with a few counts. V gene TRBV5-1 combines with J gene TRBJ2-3; D might be TRBD1 (6 bases). The V end lost 1 base, the J end lost 3 bases, and 15 bases lay between the germline ends. Germline loops: CDR1 SGHRS, CDR2 YFSETQ. The CDR3 runs 16 residues. The DNA for the CDR3 is TGCGCCAGCAGCTTGTCTGGGGACACCAGTACAGATACGCAGTATTTT. Translating it yields CASSLSGDTSTDTQYF.

The V call is TRBV7-6, the J call TRBJ2-1, with D perhaps TRBD2 (6 bases). The V gene's germline CDR1 is SGHVS and CDR2 FNYEAQ. Trimming stripped 0 bases from V and 9 bases from J, with 9 bases between. The CDR3 contains 13 residues. The CDR3 loop is CASSLAHSGEQFF. CDR3 DNA: TGTGCCAGCAGCTTAGCCCATAGCGGTGAGCAGTTCTTC.

In this sample, this clonotype turned up a few times. The V call is TRBV5-1, the J call TRBJ2-7; no firm D call. The germline V gene has CDR1 SGHRS and CDR2 YFSETQ. The V and J ends lost 1 base and 2 bases respectively, with 4 bases between them. CDR3 length: 12 amino acids. The DNA of the CDR3 is TGCGCCAGCAGCTTGTCTGCCTACGAGCAGTACTTC. This gives the protein CASSLSAYEQYF.

V gene TRBV5-1 combines with J gene TRBJ1-5; perhaps TRBD1 as D (5 bases). The CDR3 runs 15 residues. CDR1 is SGHRS and CDR2 is YFSETQ in the germline V gene. Trimming took 0 bases from V and 3 from J, leaving 10 bases between them. The CDR3 region has the DNA TGCGCCAGCAGCTTGGGGGGGGGTCTCAATCAGCCCCAGCATTTT. It translates to CASSLGGGLNQPQHF.

The DNA of the CDR3 is TGTGCCAGCAGTTACTCGTCTAGCGGGACAAATACGCAGTATTTT. It yields the protein CASSYSSSGTNTQYF. The chain links TRBV6-6 to TRBJ2-3; 9 nucleotides agree with TRBD2. After removal of 0 bases from V and 7 bases from J, the junction contained 5 bases not matched to a gene. CDR3 length: 15 residues. Germline loops: CDR1 MNHNY, CDR2 SVGAGI (reference sequence).

CDR3 nucleotides: TGTGCCATCAGTGCGGGAGACGGTCGTGAGCAGCCCCAGCATTTT. Protein: CAISAGDGREQPQHF. The V call is TRBV10-3, the J call TRBJ1-5; D remains unclear. Per germline, CDR1 ENHRY and CDR2 SYGVKD. Trimming shortened V by 4 bases and J by 7 bases, and 17 bases separated the two germline ends. CDR3 length: 15 residues.

This clonotype was observed many times. The chain links TRBV7-3 to TRBJ2-3; D unresolved. The CDR3 consists of 15 residues. Per germline, CDR1 SGHTA and CDR2 FQGTGA. With 2 bases removed from V and 1 base from J, the gap between germline ends came to 10 bases. The CDR3 region has the DNA TGTGCCAGCAGCTTAGGTCCCTCTGGCACAGATACGCAGTATTTT. Encoded protein: CASSLGPSGTDTQYF. Based on the CDR3 plus reference TRBV7-3 and TRBJ2-3, the full variable domain is GAGVSQTPSNKVTEKGKYVELRCDPISGHTALYWYRQSLGQGPEFLIYFQGTGAADDSGLPNDRFFAVRPEGSVSTLKIQRTERGDSAVYLCASSLGPSGTDTQYFGPGTRLTVL.

This rearrangement joins TRBV7-2 to TRBJ2-1; unclear D gene. Germline values: CDR1 SGHTA, CDR2 FQGNSA. CDR3 length: 15 amino acids. Trimming took 7 bases from V and 4 from J, leaving 17 bases between them. CDR3 coding DNA: TGTGCCAGCACCTACCGGGCCCCGCAATACAATGAGCAGTTCTTC. Translated, it gives CASTYRAPQYNEQFF.

This clonotype occurred a few times. This chain links TRBV20-1 with TRBJ1-6; TRBD1 might be the D (6 bases). CDR3 size: 15 residues. Germline V gene lookup returns CDR1 DFQATT and CDR2 SNEGSKA (reference sequence). Deletions cut 6 bases from V and 5 bases from J, with 17 bases between. The CDR3 sequence: CSAPRGGRNNSPLHF. The DNA for the CDR3 is TGCAGTGCCCCGAGGGGGGGGCGGAATAATTCACCCCTCCACTTT.

V and J are TRBV29-1 and TRBJ2-3; D might be TRBD1 (5 bases). With 4 bases removed from V and 2 bases from J, the gap between germline ends came to 10 bases. Germline lookup yields CDR1 SQVTM and CDR2 ANQGSEA. The CDR3 length is 13 residues. CDR3 DNA: TGCAGCGTTGTCAAGGGGCACACAGATACGCAGTATTTT. Protein sequence: CSVVKGHTDTQYF.

This rearrangement joins TRBV5-1 to TRBJ1-2; D unresolved. The germline V and J ends were trimmed by 0 bases and 8 bases, with 8 bases remaining between them. From germline, CDR1 is SGHRS and CDR2 YFSETQ. This CDR3 is 12 amino acids long. The CDR3 nucleotides read TGCGCCAGCAGCTTGGAAGGGCACGGCTACACCTTC. Its translation: CASSLEGHGYTF.